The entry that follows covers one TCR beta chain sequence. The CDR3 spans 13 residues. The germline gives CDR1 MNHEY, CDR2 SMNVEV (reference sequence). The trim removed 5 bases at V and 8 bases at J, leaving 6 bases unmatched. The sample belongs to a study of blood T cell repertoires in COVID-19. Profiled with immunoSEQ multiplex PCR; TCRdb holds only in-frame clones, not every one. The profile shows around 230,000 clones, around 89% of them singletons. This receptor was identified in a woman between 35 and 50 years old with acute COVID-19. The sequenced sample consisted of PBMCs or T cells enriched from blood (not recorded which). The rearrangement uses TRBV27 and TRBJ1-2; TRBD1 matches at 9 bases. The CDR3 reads CASSPGQGYGYTF. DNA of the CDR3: TGTGCCAGCAGTCCGGGACAGGGTTACGGCTACACCTTC.